The next 24 T cell receptor beta chains were all read from a single sample in a study of breast tumors, draining lymph nodes, adjacent tissues. MiXCR was run by TCRdb on the multiplex PCR reads, yielding one entry per CDR3 protein. The sample carries approximately 210,000 distinct CDR3 sequences, 32% recorded once. The lymph nodes were axillary draining lymph nodes from breast cancer patients. Sequencing input: axillary lymph node tissue. The receptors shown here come from a female donor with breast cancer. Some clones in this sample may be carry-over from other donors' samples.

With regard to this clonotype: Relative to the germline gene, one junction end is altered; a read error may explain this. The genes are TRBV7-9 and TRBJ1-3, with TRBD1 as a possible D gene (6 bases). Germline V gene lookup returns CDR1 SEHNR and CDR2 FQNEAQ (reference sequence). The CDR3 spans 15 residues. This CDR3 is CASGLLPGAGNTIHF. The CDR3 bases are TGTGCCAGCGGCTTATTGCCAGGGGCTGGAAACACCATACATTTT.

This clonotype appeared many times. The rearrangement links TRBV11-3 to TRBJ2-1; TRBD2 matches 7 bases. Trimming at V came to 8 bases and at J to 1 base, leaving 5 bases not matched to a gene. Germline V lookup: CDR1 SGHNT, CDR2 YENEEA. The CDR3 loop spans 14 amino acids. CDR3 loop: CASLRESSYNEQFF. The CDR3 coding sequence is TGTGCCAGCTTGCGGGAGTCTTCCTACAATGAGCAGTTCTTC.

This clonotype has a count of ten or more. CDR3 protein: CASSISRFSTDTQYF. In DNA, the CDR3 is TGTGCCAGCAGTATCTCGCGTTTTAGCACAGATACGCAGTATTTT. The chain is built from TRBV28 and TRBJ2-3; D is unresolved. Germline V CDR1 and CDR2: MDHEN, SYDVKM. V dropped 5 bases and J dropped 0 bases, with 12 bases sitting between them. The CDR3 runs to 15 residues.

This clonotype has a count of ten or more. The chain's CDR3 is CASSFFSSPAAGELFF. The CDR3 nucleotides read TGTGCCAGCAGTTTTTTCTCCAGCCCGGCGGCCGGGGAGCTGTTTTTT. The V gene is TRBV12-3 or TRBV12-4, the J gene TRBJ2-2; no clear D gene. The length of the CDR3 is 16 residues. Trimming removed 3 bases from V and 6 bases from J, with 17 bases in between.

This clonotype occurred many times. The rearrangement uses TRBV20-1 and TRBJ1-4; D is undetermined. Deletions cut 4 bases from V and 8 bases from J, with 17 bases between. Germline V lookup: CDR1 DFQATT, CDR2 SNEGSKA (reference sequence). The CDR3 has 14 amino acids. The CDR3 loop reads CSATQGFTGEKLFF. The CDR3 DNA follows: TGCAGTGCTACCCAAGGGTTTACGGGCGAAAAACTGTTTTTT.

This clonotype occurred many times. The J gene is TRBJ2-5, the V gene TRBV6-1; D is possibly TRBD1 (5 bases). This CDR3 comprises 13 residues. V lost 6 bases to trimming and J lost 0 bases, with 8 bases between them. Germline lookup yields CDR1 MNHNS and CDR2 SASEGT. CDR3 region: CASRKDNQETQYF. For the CDR3, the DNA is TGTGCCAGCAGGAAGGACAACCAAGAGACCCAGTACTTC.

For this clonotype: A single base separates this from a much larger clone, so it may be a read error. This rearrangement joins TRBV20-1 to TRBJ2-2, with D tentatively TRBD2 (6 bases). V was shortened by 0 bases and J by 6 bases, with 20 bases between the two germline ends. The CDR3 loop spans 17 amino acids. Germline CDR1 is DFQATT and CDR2 is SNEGSKA (reference sequence). Here the CDR3 DNA reads TGCAGTGCTAGAGATCTCGCTTCGGGAGCATTATCCGGGGAGCTGTTTTTT. Translated: CSARDLASGALSGELFF.

The chain uses TRBV5-6 and TRBJ2-4; maybe TRBD1 (6 bases). Germline CDR1 is SGHDT and CDR2 is YYEEEE. The CDR3 spans 16 residues. The ends were cut back, 4 bases at V and 1 base at J, with 15 bases in the middle. The CDR3 DNA follows: TGTGCCAGCAGCGGAGACAGGTCCGGGGCCAAAAACATTCAGTACTTC. This translates into CASSGDRSGAKNIQYF.

A few counts support this clonotype. A much bigger clone sits one base away, suggesting this may be a read error. The gene calls are TRBV7-2 and TRBJ2-1; 7 bases map to TRBD2. The germline CDR1 and CDR2 sequences are SGHTA and FQGNSA. The CDR3 length is 15 residues. CDR3 coding DNA: TGTGCCAGCAGCTTACTAGCGGTGACCTACAATGAGCAGCTCTTC. Its translation: CASSLLAVTYNEQLF.

This clonotype was detected ten times or more. This chain uses TRBV7-2 with TRBJ2-7, with 16 positions matching TRBD2. V was clipped by 8 bases and J by 7 bases; unmatched bases: 2. Germline V lookup: CDR1 SGHTA, CDR2 FQGNSA. The CDR3 is made up of 13 amino acids. CDR3 bases: TGTGCCAGCGGGGGACTAGCGGGAGGGGAGCAGTACTTC. It codes for CASGGLAGGEQYF.

In its sample, this clonotype was seen many times. The chain carries TRBV2 and TRBJ1-5; no clear D. There are 14 residues in the CDR3. V was pared by 4 bases and J by 8 bases, with 15 bases between. Germline V gene lookup returns CDR1 SNHLY and CDR2 FYNNEI. The CDR3 protein is CASSGDGEWKPQHF. The CDR3 region has the DNA TGTGCCAGCAGTGGCGATGGGGAGTGGAAGCCCCAGCATTTT.

Worth noting for this clonotype: This may be a read error, as it is one base from a much larger clone. This chain connects TRBV6-6 to TRBJ2-7, with 9 positions matching TRBD1. This CDR3 comprises 15 residues. J lost 0 bases, V lost 5 bases, and 5 bases had no gene match. CDR1 is MNHNY and CDR2 is SVGAGI in the germline V gene (reference sequence). The CDR3 nucleotides are TGTGCCAGCAGTCCCTTGACAGGGGGCTCCTACGAGCAGTACTTC. Amino acids: CASSPLTGGSYEQYF.

In DNA, the CDR3 is TGTGCCAGTCGGGACAGCTCCACCCCGGGAGTACACTATGGCTACACCTTC. Its translation: CASRDSSTPGVHYGYTF. The V call is TRBV14, the J call TRBJ1-2, with 7 positions matching TRBD1. The ends lost 9 bases at V and 3 bases at J; junction bases unmatched: 19. CDR3 length: 17 amino acids. The germline gives CDR1 SGHDN, CDR2 FVKESK.

The chain has TRBV7-9 and TRBJ2-5; 11 bases agree with TRBD2. Trimming took 5 bases from V and 4 from J; bases not matched to a gene: 18. Germline CDR1 SEHNR, CDR2 FQNEAQ (reference sequence). CDR3 length: 19 residues. The CDR3 is CASSPYHTSGRDRLETQYF. As DNA, the CDR3 is TGTGCCAGCAGCCCATACCACACTAGCGGGAGAGACCGGCTAGAGACCCAGTACTTC.

This clonotype showed up many times. For the CDR3, the DNA is TGTGCCACCTCCGAGACAGGGGGTGGGGAGCAGTACTTC. It codes for CATSETGGGEQYF. This chain links TRBV6-1 with TRBJ2-7; 9 nucleotides align to TRBD1. This CDR3 has 13 residues. Trimming at V came to 10 bases and at J to 7 bases, leaving 11 bases not matched to a gene. Germline CDR1 reads MNHNS; CDR2 reads SASEGT.

This clonotype turned up a few times. A read error is possible here, since a much larger clone lies one base away. V is TRBV20-1 and J is TRBJ2-7; 7 bases match TRBD2. V trimming: 0 bases; J trimming: 7 bases; junction bases outside the gene matches: 9. Germline V gives CDR1 DFQATT, CDR2 SNEGSKA (reference sequence). The CDR3 has 14 residues. The CDR3 region is CSARDRGRAAEQYF. The CDR3 DNA follows: TGCAGTGCTAGAGATCGAGGGAGGGCGGCTGAGCAGTACTTC.

V is TRBV4-3 and J is TRBJ1-1, with a possible D match to TRBD1 (5 bases). The CDR3 length is 13 residues. The germline V and J ends were trimmed by 5 bases and 4 bases, with 11 bases remaining between them. Germline lookup yields CDR1 LGHNA and CDR2 YSLEER. Here the CDR3 reads CASSVFGGTEAFF. The CDR3 DNA reads as TGCGCCAGCAGCGTTTTCGGGGGCACTGAAGCTTTCTTT.

V usage is TRBV12-3 or TRBV12-4 and J usage is TRBJ2-7, with a tentative D call TRBD1 (5 bases). There are 12 residues in the CDR3. The germline V and J ends were trimmed by 2 bases and 4 bases, with 6 bases remaining between them. CDR3 sequence (DNA): TGTGCCAGCAGTTTAACAGGATACGAGCAGTACTTC. Translation gives CASSLTGYEQYF.

To note about this clonotype: In this CDR3 the conserved last residue, phenylalanine or tryptophan, is missing, so a read error is likely. No DNA is shown, since the ends of the CDR3 on it are uncertain; the CDR3 is the one TCRdb lists. The rearrangement uses TRBV7-3 and TRBJ2-1; TRBD1 was called by the table and not checked on the DNA. Per germline, CDR1 SGHTA and CDR2 FQGTGA. From its first to its last residue, the CDR3 has 15 amino acids. CDR3 region: CASSFGPGPYNEQTL.

Many counts were recorded for this clonotype. This rearrangement joins TRBV4-1 to TRBJ2-7; D is perhaps TRBD1 (7 bases). This CDR3 contains 20 residues. Trimming shortened V by 0 bases and J by 5 bases, and 29 bases separated the two germline ends. CDR1 and CDR2 (germline): MGHRA, YSYEKL. CDR3 in amino acids: CASSQDVRFFLAGGSDEQYF. The CDR3 DNA reads as TGCGCCAGCAGCCAAGATGTGAGGTTTTTTTTGGCAGGGGGGTCGGACGAGCAGTACTTC.

The genes are TRBV10-3 and TRBJ1-1; D not resolved. V was cut by 4 bases and J by 7 bases, with 19 bases left in between. In germline, CDR1 is ENHRY, CDR2 SYGVKD. This CDR3 comprises 15 residues. For the CDR3, the DNA is TGTGCCATCAGTGTCGGGAAAGTCGGATTCAATGAAGCTTTCTTT. It encodes CAISVGKVGFNEAFF.

J is TRBJ1-2 and V is TRBV20-1, with a tentative D call TRBD1 (6 bases). Per the germline V gene, CDR1 is DFQATT and CDR2 is SNEGSKA (reference sequence). Trimming removed 3 bases from V and 10 bases from J, with 18 bases in between. The CDR3 is made up of 13 amino acids. CDR3 region: CSARAVDRLAYTF. The CDR3 DNA reads as TGCAGTGCTAGGGCCGTGGACAGATTAGCCTACACCTTC.

The chain combines TRBV6-6 with TRBJ1-1; 9 bases are a match to TRBD1. V was clipped by 7 bases and J by 2 bases; unmatched bases: 5. The CDR3 spans 14 residues. Germline-derived CDR1 and CDR2 are MNHNY and SVGAGI (reference sequence). DNA for the CDR3: TGTGCCAGCACTGGACAGGGGATTAACACTGAAGCTTTCTTT. Protein sequence: CASTGQGINTEAFF.

This clonotype was picked up many times. V is TRBV3-2 and J is TRBJ1-2. TRBV3-2 is shown as a pseudogene. The CDR3 is 17 residues long. CDR3 in DNA: TGTGCCAGCAGCCAAGATCAGGGAGGCAGGGACGGGTATGGCTACACCTTC. The encoded protein is CASSQDQGGRDGYGYTF.